This T cell receptor (beta chain) is drawn from a study of CD8 T cells in Susac syndrome. Germline V lookup: CDR1 DFQATT, CDR2 SNEGSKA (reference sequence). With V trimmed by 6 bases and J by 0 bases, 10 bases remained unmatched. CDR3 length: 16 amino acids. Reverse transcription of about 0.5 to 1 ug RNA was performed with random hexamers. TCRdb independently ran MiXCR on the immunoSEQ multiplex PCR reads; one entry per CDR3 protein. The data show approximately 160,000 distinct CDR3 sequences, less than 95% seen once. The clonotype comes from a human donor with multiple sclerosis. Sequencing was performed on CD4+ T cells from PBMCs. V is TRBV20-1 and J is TRBJ1-5, with 8 bases identical to TRBD1. In DNA form, the CDR3 reads TGCAGTGCGACAGACAGGGGCGCGTATAGCAATCAGCCCCAGCATTTT. Its translation: CSATDRGAYSNQPQHF.